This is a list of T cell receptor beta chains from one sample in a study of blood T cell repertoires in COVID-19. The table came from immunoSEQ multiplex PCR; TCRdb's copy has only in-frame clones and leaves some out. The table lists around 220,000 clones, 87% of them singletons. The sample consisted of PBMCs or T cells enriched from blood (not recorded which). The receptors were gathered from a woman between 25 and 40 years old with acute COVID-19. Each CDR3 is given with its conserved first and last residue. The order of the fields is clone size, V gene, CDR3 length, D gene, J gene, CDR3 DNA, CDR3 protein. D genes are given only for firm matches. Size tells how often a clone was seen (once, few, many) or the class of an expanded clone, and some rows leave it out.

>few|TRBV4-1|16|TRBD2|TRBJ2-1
TGCGCCAGCAGCCAAGAACGCCTAGCGGGAGTCAATGAGCAGTTCTTC
CASSQERLAGVNEQFF
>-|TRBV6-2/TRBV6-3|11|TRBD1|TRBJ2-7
TGTGCCAGCAGCCACGGGACAGGAGCAGGCTTC
CASSHGTGAGF
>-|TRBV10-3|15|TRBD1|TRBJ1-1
TGTGCCATCAGTGAAAGACAGGGGTTGGTCGCTGAAGCTTTCTTT
CAISERQGLVAEAFF
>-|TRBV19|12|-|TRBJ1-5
TGTGCCAGTAGTACCCAGAATCAGCCCCAGCATTTT
CASSTQNQPQHF
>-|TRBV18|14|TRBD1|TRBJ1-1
TGTGCCAGCTCACCTGGACAGGGGCTGTCTGAAGCTTTCTTT
CASSPGQGLSEAFF
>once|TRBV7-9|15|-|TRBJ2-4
TGTGCCAGCAGCCCGCTAGACAGGTCCAAAAACATTCAGTACTTC
CASSPLDRSKNIQYF
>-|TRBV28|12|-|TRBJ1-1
TGTGCCAGCAGTACAAACCCCCGAGAAGCTTTCTTT
CASSTNPREAFF
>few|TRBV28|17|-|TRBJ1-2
TGTGCCAGCAGTTTATCGGACGAGGCCGAGGGCGGCTATGGCTACACCTTC
CASSLSDEAEGGYGYTF
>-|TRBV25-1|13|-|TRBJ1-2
TGTGCCAGCAGTGAATCAGGGATCTATGGCTACACCTTC
CASSESGIYGYTF
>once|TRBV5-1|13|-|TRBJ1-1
TGCGCCAGCCAAGGCGACAGCAACACTGAAGCTTTCTTT
CASQGDSNTEAFF
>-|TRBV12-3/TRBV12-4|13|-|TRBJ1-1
TGTGCCAGCAGACAACCCGGCAGGGCTGAAGCTTTCTTT
CASRQPGRAEAFF
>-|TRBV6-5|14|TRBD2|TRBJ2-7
TGTGCCAGCAGTCGGCTAGCGGCCGCCTACGAGCAGTACTTC
CASSRLAAAYEQYF
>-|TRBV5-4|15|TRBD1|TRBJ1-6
TGTGCCAGCAGCTCGACAGGGGTCTTTAATTCACCCCTCCACTTT
CASSSTGVFNSPLHF
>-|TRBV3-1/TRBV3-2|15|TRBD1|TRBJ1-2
TGTGCCAGCAGCCAACCCAGTGACAGGGCGTATGGCTACACCTTC
CASSQPSDRAYGYTF
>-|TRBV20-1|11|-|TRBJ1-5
TGCAGTGCCTCCAGCAATCAGCCCCAGCATTTT
CSASSNQPQHF
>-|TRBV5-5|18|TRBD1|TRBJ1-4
TGTGCCAGCAGACCCGGGACAGGCAACCCGGGAGGCGGTGAAAAACTGTTTTTT
CASRPGTGNPGGGEKLFF
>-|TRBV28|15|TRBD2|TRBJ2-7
TGTGCCAGCAGCCCCTCCGGACTAGTACCCTACGAGCAGTACTTC
CASSPSGLVPYEQYF
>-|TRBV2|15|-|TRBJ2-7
TGTGCCAGCAGCCGAGTGAGGACAGCGATCTACGAGCAGTACTTC
CASSRVRTAIYEQYF
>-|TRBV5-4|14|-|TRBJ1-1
TGTGCCAGCAGCTTGCCAGGTACGAACACTGAAGCTTTCTTT
CASSLPGTNTEAFF
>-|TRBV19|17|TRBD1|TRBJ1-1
TGTGCCAGTAGTATAACGACAGGGGGTACATTGAACACTGAAGCTTTCTTT
CASSITTGGTLNTEAFF
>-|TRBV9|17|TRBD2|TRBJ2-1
TGTGCCAGCAGCGCCTCATTCGGGACTAGCGGCTACAATGAGCAGTTCTTC
CASSASFGTSGYNEQFF
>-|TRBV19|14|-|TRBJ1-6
TGTGCCAGTAGTCTCCCCGGAGGGGACTCACCCCTCCACTTT
CASSLPGGDSPLHF
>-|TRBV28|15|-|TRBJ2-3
TGTGCCAGCAGTTTTCAGGGCAGGGGGGATGATACGCAGTATTTT
CASSFQGRGDDTQYF
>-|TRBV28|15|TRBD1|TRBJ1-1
TGTGCCAGCTCTCCCCAGGGGGCCCAGTACACTGAAGCTTTCTTT
CASSPQGAQYTEAFF
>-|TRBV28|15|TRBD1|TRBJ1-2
TGTGCCAGCACCAATGCGATAGGGGGCGCGTCCGGCTACACCTTC
CASTNAIGGASGYTF
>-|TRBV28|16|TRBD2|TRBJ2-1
TGTGCCAGCAGGAACCAGGGACTAGCGGCCTACAATGAGCAGTTCTTC
CASRNQGLAAYNEQFF
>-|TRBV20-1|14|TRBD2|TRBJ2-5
TGCAGTGCTAGTCCCGGACTAGCGGAAGAGACCCAGTACTTC
CSASPGLAEETQYF
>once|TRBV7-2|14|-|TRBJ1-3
TGTGCCAGCCTACCCGACAGGCCCGGAAACACCATATATTTT
CASLPDRPGNTIYF
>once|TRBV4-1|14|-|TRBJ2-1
TGCGCCAGCAGCCAGTGGGAGCTAGGCAATGAGCAGTTCTTC
CASSQWELGNEQFF
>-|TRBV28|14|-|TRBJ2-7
TGTGCCAGCAGCCAGGACAGTAATTCCTACGAGCAGTACTTC
CASSQDSNSYEQYF
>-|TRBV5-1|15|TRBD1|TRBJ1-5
TGCGCCAGCACGATTTCGGGACAGATCAATCAGCCCCAGCATTTT
CASTISGQINQPQHF
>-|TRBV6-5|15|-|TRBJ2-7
TGTGCCAGCAGTTACTCGTCAGCAGGCTCCTACGAGCAGTACTTC
CASSYSSAGSYEQYF
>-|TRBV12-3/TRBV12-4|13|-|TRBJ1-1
TGTGCCAGCAGTTTAAAGAGGTACACTGAAGCTTTCTTT
CASSLKRYTEAFF
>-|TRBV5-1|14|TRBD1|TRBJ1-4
TGCGCCAGCAGCGGGACAGGCCGTAATGAAAAACTGTTTTTT
CASSGTGRNEKLFF
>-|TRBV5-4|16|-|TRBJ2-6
TGTGCCAGCAGCTCTCAGGGGTTGTATGGGGCCAACGTCCTGACTTTC
CASSSQGLYGANVLTF
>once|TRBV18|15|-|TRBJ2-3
TGTGCCAGCTCACCCTCTCCCCTGTACACAGATACGCAGTATTTT
CASSPSPLYTDTQYF
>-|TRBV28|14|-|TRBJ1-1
TGTGCCAGTTTAGAAGGGGTCATGAACACTGAAGCTTTCTTT
CASLEGVMNTEAFF
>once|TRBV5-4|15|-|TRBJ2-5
TGTGCCAGCAGCTTGGTAGGAACAGCTCAGGAGACCCAGTACTTC
CASSLVGTAQETQYF
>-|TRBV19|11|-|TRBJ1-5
TGTGCCAGTCAGGGTAATCAGCCCCAGCATTTT
CASQGNQPQHF
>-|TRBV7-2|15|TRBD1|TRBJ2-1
TGTGCCAGCAGCCTCCGGGACAGAACCTACAATGAGCAGTTCTTC
CASSLRDRTYNEQFF
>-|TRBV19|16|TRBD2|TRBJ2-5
TGTGCCAGTAGTATATTAGCGGGAGGGCCCGGAGAGACCCAGTACTTC
CASSILAGGPGETQYF
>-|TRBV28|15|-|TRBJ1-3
TGTGCCAGCAGTCAGTACGCGAGGTCTGGAAACACCATATATTTT
CASSQYARSGNTIYF
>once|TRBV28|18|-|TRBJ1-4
TGTGCCAGCAGTTTACCGGGTCCGAGGATATCCCTCGGTGAAAAACTGTTTTTT
CASSLPGPRISLGEKLFF
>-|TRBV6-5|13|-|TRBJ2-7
TGTGCCAGCAGTTACCGACGGGTCGGCGAGCAGTACTTC
CASSYRRVGEQYF
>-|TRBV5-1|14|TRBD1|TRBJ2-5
TGCGCCAGCAGCCTTGACAGGGGGCTGGAGACCCAGTACTTC
CASSLDRGLETQYF
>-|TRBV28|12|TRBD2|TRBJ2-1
TGTGCCAGCAGTTCTCCCCAGCGGGAACAGTTCTTC
CASSSPQREQFF
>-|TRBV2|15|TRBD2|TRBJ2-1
TGTGCCAGCAGTGGAGTTGCTAGCGGCGATAATGAGCAGTTCTTC
CASSGVASGDNEQFF
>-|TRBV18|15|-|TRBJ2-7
TGTGCCAGCTCCTCCATAGGGGGAGATTACGACGAGCAGTACTTC
CASSSIGGDYDEQYF
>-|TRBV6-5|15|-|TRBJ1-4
TGTGCCAGCATCGGTTGGGGGGCAACTAATGAAAAACTGTTTTTT
CASIGWGATNEKLFF
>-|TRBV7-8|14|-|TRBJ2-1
TGTGCCAGCAGCCCCACCCACAGGGTCAATGAGCAGTTCTTC
CASSPTHRVNEQFF
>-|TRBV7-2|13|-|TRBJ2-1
TGTGCCAGCAGCCCAGGGGACGGGAATGAGCAGTTCTTC
CASSPGDGNEQFF
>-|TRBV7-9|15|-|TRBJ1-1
TGTGCCAGCAGCTTAGTGGAGGGTAGGGGCACTGAAGCTTTCTTT
CASSLVEGRGTEAFF
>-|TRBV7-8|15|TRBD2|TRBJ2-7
TGTGCCAGCAACCAGACCCTCCCGGGGGGCTACGAGCAGTACTTC
CASNQTLPGGYEQYF
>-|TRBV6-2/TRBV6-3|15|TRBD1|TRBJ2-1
TGTGCCAGCAGTTACGCGGCAGGGGGTGATAATGAGCAGTTCTTC
CASSYAAGGDNEQFF
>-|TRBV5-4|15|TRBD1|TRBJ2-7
TGTGCCAGCAGCTTGGGAACAGGGGCTAATTACGAGCAGTACTTC
CASSLGTGANYEQYF
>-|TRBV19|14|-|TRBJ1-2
TGTGCCAGTAGTACCCAGGGGCCTAACTATGGCTACACCTTC
CASSTQGPNYGYTF
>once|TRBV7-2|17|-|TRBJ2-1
TGTGCCAGCAGCGTGCGGGGGGCGCGAGGGGGCGACAATGAGCAGTTCTTC
CASSVRGARGGDNEQFF
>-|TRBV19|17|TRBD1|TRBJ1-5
TGTGCCAGTAGTATATCGACAGGGATGTATAGCAATCAGCCCCAGCATTTT
CASSISTGMYSNQPQHF
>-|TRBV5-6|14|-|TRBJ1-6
TGTGCCAGCAGCGTCCGGGACTATGGTTCACCCCTCCACTTT
CASSVRDYGSPLHF